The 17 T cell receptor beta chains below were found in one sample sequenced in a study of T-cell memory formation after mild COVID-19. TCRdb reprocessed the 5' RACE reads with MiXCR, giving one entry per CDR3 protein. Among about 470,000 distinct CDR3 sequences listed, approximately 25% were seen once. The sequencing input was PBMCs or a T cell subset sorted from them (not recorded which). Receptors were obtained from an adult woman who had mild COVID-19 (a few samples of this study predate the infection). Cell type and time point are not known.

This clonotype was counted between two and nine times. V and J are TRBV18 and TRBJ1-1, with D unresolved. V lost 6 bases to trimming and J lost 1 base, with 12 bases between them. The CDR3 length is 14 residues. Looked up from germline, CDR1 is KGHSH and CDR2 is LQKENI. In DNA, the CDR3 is TGTGCCAGCTCCCCCGTGCCCGCGAACACTGAAGCTTTCTTT. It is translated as CASSPVPANTEAFF. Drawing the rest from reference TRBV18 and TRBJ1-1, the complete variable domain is NAGVMQNPRHLVRRRGQEARLRCSPMKGHSHVYWYRQLPEEGLKFMVYLQKENIIDESGMPKERFSAEFPKEGPSILRIQQVVRGDSAAYFCASSPVPANTEAFFGQGTRLTVV.

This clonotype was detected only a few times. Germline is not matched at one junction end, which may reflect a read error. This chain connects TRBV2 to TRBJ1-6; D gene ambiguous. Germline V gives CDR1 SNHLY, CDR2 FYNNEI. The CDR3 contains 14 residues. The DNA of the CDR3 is TGTGCCAGCAGGGAAGGTCCGCAGGTTTCACCCCTCCACTTT. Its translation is CASREGPQVSPLHF.

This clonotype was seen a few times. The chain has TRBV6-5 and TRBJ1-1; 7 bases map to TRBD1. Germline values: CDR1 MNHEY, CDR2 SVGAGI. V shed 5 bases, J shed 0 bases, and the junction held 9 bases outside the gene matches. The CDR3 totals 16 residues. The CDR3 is CASSNAFRGVNTEAFF. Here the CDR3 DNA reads TGTGCCAGCAGTAACGCATTCAGGGGGGTGAACACTGAAGCTTTCTTT.

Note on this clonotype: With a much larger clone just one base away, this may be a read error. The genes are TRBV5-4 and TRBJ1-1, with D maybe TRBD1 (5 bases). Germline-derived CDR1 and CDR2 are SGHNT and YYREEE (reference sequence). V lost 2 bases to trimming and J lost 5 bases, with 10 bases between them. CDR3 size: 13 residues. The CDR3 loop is CASSLKGKTEAFF. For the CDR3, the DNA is TGTGCCAGCAGCTTAAAGGGGAAAACTGAAGCTTTCTTT.

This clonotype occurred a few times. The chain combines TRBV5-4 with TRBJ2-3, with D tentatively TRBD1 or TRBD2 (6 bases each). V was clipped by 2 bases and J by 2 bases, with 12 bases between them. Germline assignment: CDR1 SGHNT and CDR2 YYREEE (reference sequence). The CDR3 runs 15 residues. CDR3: CASSFGGPHTDTQYF. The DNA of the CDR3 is TGTGCCAGCAGCTTTGGGGGGCCCCACACAGATACGCAGTATTTT.

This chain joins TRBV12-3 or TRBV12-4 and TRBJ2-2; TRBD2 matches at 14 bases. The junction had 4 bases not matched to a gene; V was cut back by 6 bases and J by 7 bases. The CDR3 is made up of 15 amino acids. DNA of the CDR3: TGTGCCAGCAGACAGGGACTAGCGGGAGTCGGGGAGCTGTTTTTT. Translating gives CASRQGLAGVGELFF.

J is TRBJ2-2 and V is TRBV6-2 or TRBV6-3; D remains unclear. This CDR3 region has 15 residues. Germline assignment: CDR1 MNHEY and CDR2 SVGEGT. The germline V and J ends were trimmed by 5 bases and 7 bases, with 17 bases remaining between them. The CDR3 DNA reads TGTGCCAGCAGTGCCCGGACGGGCCTCAGCGGGGAGCTGTTTTTT. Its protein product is CASSARTGLSGELFF.

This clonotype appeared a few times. CDR3 in DNA: TGTGCCAGCAGCTTGCGGCAGCTTGAAGCTTTCTTT. It codes for CASSLRQLEAFF. V and J are TRBV5-6 and TRBJ1-1; D unresolved. Germline V lookup: CDR1 SGHDT, CDR2 YYEEEE. The CDR3 extends over 12 amino acids. V lost 1 base to trimming and J lost 7 bases, with 8 bases between them.

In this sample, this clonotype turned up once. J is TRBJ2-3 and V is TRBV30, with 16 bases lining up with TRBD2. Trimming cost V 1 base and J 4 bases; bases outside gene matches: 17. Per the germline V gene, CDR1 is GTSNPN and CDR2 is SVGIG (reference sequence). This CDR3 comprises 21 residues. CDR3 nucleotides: TGTGCCTGGAGTGGAATTCCGGGACTAGCGGGAGGGCGAGGAAGTGCAGATACGCAGTATTTT. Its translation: CAWSGIPGLAGGRGSADTQYF.

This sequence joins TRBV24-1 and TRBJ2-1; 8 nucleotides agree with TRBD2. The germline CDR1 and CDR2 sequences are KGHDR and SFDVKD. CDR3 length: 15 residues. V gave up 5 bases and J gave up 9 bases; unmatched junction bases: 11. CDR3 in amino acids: CATSVGSGGQGEQFF. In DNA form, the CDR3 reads TGTGCCACCAGTGTTGGGTCGGGAGGGCAGGGTGAGCAGTTCTTC.

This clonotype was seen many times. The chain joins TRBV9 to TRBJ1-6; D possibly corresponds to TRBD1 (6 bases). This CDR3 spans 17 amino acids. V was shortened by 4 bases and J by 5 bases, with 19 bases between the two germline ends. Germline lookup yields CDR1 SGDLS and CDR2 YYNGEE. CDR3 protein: CASSPRSGQWNNSPLHF. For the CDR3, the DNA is TGTGCCAGCAGCCCACGTTCGGGACAATGGAATAATTCACCCCTCCACTTT.

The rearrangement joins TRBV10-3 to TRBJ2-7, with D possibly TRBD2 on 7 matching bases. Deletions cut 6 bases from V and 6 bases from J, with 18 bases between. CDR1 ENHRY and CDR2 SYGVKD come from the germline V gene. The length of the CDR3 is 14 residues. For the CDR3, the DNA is TGTGCCATCAGGCAACAGGGATCGGGGGGCGAGCAGTACTTC. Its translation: CAIRQQGSGGEQYF.

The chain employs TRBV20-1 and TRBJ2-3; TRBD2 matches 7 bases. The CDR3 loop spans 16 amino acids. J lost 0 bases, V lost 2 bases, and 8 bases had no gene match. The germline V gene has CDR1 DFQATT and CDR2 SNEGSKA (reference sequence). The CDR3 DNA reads TGCAGTGCTAGACGCGGGGGAACCACTAGCACAGATACGCAGTATTTT. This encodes CSARRGGTTSTDTQYF.

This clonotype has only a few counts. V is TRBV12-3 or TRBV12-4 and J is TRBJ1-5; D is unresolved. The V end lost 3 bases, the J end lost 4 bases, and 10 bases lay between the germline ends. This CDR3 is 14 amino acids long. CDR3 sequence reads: CASSLGRRNQPQHF. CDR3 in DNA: TGTGCCAGCAGTTTGGGCAGACGAAATCAGCCCCAGCATTTT.

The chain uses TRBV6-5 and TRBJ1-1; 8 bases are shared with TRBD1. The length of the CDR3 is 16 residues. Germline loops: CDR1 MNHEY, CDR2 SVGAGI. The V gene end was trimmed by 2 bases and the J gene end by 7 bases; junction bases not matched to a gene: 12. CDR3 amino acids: CASSYVPNRGRGEAFF. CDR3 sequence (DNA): TGTGCCAGCAGTTACGTTCCCAACAGGGGGAGAGGTGAAGCTTTCTTT.

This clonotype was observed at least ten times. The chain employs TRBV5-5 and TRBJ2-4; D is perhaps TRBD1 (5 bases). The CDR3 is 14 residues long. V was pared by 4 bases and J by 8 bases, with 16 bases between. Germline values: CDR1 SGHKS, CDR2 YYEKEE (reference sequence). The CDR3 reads CASSPRTNTDIQYF. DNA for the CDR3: TGTGCCAGCAGCCCAAGGACAAACACAGACATTCAGTACTTC.

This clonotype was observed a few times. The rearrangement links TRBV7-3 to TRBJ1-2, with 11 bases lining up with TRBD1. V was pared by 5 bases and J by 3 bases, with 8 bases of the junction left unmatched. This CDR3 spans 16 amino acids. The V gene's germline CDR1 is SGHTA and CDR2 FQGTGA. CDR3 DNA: TGTGCCAGCAGCACGCGGACAGGGGGCACGTACTATGGCTACACCTTC. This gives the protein CASSTRTGGTYYGYTF.